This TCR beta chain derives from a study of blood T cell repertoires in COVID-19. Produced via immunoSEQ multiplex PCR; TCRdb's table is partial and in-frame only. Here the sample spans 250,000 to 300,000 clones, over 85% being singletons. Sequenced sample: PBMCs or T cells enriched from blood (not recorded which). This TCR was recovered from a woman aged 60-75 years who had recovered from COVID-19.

CDR3 coding DNA: TGTGCCAGCTCACCGGACGGACAGTACACCATATATTTT. Its protein is CASSPDGQYTIYF. The gene calls are TRBV18 and TRBJ1-3; possibly TRBD1 for D (6 bases). The CDR3 has 13 residues. Trimming pared 3 bases from V and 8 bases from J, leaving 11 bases between. CDR1 is KGHSH, CDR2 LQKENI, per germline. The whole variable domain, remainder taken from reference TRBV18 and TRBJ1-3, is NAGVMQNPRHLVRRRGQEARLRCSPMKGHSHVYWYRQLPEEGLKFMVYLQKENIIDESGMPKERFSAEFPKEGPSILRIQQVVRGDSAAYFCASSPDGQYTIYFGEGSWLTVV.